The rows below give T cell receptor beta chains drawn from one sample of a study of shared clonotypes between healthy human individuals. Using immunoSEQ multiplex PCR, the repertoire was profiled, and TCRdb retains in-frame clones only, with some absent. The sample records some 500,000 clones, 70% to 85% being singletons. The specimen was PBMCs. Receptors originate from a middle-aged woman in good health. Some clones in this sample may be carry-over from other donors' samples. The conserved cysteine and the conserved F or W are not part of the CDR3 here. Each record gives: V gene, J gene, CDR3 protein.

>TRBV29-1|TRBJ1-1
SGGQGMNIEAF
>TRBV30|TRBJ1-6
AWSAQPGGPLH
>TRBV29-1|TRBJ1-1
SAGQGMNTEAF
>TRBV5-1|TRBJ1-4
ASSSSGQGAEKLF
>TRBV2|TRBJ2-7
ASSLAGASYEQY
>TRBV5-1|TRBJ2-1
ASSLGDYYNEQF
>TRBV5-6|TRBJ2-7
ASSPGTGGPYEQY
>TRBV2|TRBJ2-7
ASSEMGQAVYEQY
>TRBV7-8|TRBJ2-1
ASSLVAGDRRNEQF
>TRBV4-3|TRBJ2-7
ASSPGTSGSVYEQY
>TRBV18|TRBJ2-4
ASSERLGRNIQY
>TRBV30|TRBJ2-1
ASKSKTSGGRDHNEQF
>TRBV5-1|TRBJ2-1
ASSLQWGPNEQF
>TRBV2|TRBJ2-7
ASRTETSPYEQY
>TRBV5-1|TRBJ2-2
ASSSQAPRQRITGELF
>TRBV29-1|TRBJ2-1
RAGEMNEQF
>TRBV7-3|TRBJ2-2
ASSASGPGELF
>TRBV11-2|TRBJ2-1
ASSLDVAVSYNEQF
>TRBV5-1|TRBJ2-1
ASSVGESSYNEQF
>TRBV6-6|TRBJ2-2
ASSYGTDNTGELF
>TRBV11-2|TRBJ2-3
ASSLWIDTDTQY
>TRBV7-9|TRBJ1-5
ASSLGQNNQPQH
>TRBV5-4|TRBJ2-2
ASSLSGLRELF
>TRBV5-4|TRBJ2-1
ASSSTGDYYNEQF
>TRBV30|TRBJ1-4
AWNRGHNEKLF
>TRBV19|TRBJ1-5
ASSTGRDQPQH
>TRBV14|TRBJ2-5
ASSQGYIQETQY
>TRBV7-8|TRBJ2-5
ASSLVSSGETQY
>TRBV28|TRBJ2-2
ASNLAGVHTGELF
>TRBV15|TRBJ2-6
ATSREPGQGASGANVLT
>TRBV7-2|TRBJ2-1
ASWGGMGYNEQF
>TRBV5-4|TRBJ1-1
ASSLFTGPVNTEAF
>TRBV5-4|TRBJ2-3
ARGQGTDTQY
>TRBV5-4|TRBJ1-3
ASSTRTGDRNTIY
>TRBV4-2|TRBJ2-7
ASSQDSASYYEQY
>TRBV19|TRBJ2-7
ASSTGLAGVRVEQC
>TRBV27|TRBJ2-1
ASSLSGNNEQF
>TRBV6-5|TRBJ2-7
ASSYGQSYEQY
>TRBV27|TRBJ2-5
ASSPIGVAEPQETQY
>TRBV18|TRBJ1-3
ASSSSGTGASFSGNTIY
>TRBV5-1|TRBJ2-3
ASSPEGQNTQY
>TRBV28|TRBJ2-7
AIRQPPYEQY
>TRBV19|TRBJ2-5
ASSILAGQETQY